These 5 T cell receptor beta chains originate from one sample sequenced in a study of shared clonotypes between healthy human individuals. Sequencing used immunoSEQ multiplex PCR; TCRdb keeps in-frame clones, though not all of them. The data contain about 2.4 million clones, 80% to 95% of them singletons. Sequencing used naive CD4+ T cells from PBMCs. Subset of the sample: CD45RA+ positively selected. The receptor set was obtained from a man between 18 and 29 years old in good health. Some clones in this sample may be carry-over from other donors' samples.

Comments on this clone: Other DNA sequences of this sample code for an identical CDR3. The rearrangement joins TRBV11-3 to TRBJ2-7; D is possibly TRBD1 (5 bases). Trimming pared 4 bases from V and 3 bases from J, leaving 7 bases between. Germline V gene lookup returns CDR1 SGHNT and CDR2 YENEEA. CDR3 length: 12 amino acids. CDR3 in DNA: TGTGCCAGCAGCTCAGACAGCTACGAGCAGTACTTC. Residues: CASSSDSYEQYF. Drawing the rest from reference TRBV11-3 and TRBJ2-7, the complete variable domain is EAGVVQSPRYKIIEKKQPVAFWCNPISGHNTLYWYLQNLGQGPELLIRYENEEAVDDSQLPKDRFSAERLKGVDSTLKIQPAELGDSAVYLCASSSDSYEQYFGPGTRLTVT.

The chain combines TRBV11-2 with TRBJ1-1, with D unclear. This CDR3 is 10 amino acids long. V was pared by 5 bases and J by 4 bases, with 2 bases between. From germline, CDR1 is SGHAT and CDR2 FQNNGV. The CDR3 reads CASSRTEAFF. The CDR3 DNA is TGTGCCAGCAGCCGCACTGAAGCTTTCTTT.

The CDR3 region has the DNA TGTGCCAGCAGTAGCGCCGGGACTAGCGGCCACAATGAGCAGTTCTTC. Encoded protein: CASSSAGTSGHNEQFF. The chain uses TRBV28 and TRBJ2-1; TRBD2 matches at 11 bases. V dropped 5 bases and J dropped 5; count of bases not matched to a gene: 8. This CDR3 region has 16 residues. CDR1 is MDHEN, CDR2 SYDVKM, per germline.

This clone was counted a single time. The chain uses TRBV7-2 and TRBJ2-2; 9 positions match TRBD1. The CDR3 is made up of 16 amino acids. V gave up 3 bases and J gave up 3 bases; unmatched junction bases: 5. CDR1 SGHTA and CDR2 FQGNSA come from the germline V gene. CDR3 in amino acids: CASSFRDRAYTGELFF. CDR3 nucleotide sequence: TGTGCCAGCAGCTTCCGGGACAGGGCATACACCGGGGAGCTGTTTTTT.

The chain carries TRBV5-1 and TRBJ2-3, with TRBD2 as a possible D gene (5 bases). The CDR3 spans 16 residues. The germline gives CDR1 SGHRS, CDR2 YFSETQ. Trimming stripped 4 bases from V and 0 bases from J, with 15 bases between. CDR3 residues: CASSDPSGFSTDTQYF. Here the CDR3 DNA reads TGCGCCAGCAGCGACCCAAGCGGATTCAGCACAGATACGCAGTATTTT. Full variable domain (rest looked up from reference TRBV5-1 and TRBJ2-3): KAGVTQTPRYLIKTRGQQVTLSCSPISGHRSVSWYQQTPGQGLQFLFEYFSETQRNKGNFPGRFSGRQFSNSRSEMNVSTLELGDSALYLCASSDPSGFSTDTQYFGPGTRLTVL.